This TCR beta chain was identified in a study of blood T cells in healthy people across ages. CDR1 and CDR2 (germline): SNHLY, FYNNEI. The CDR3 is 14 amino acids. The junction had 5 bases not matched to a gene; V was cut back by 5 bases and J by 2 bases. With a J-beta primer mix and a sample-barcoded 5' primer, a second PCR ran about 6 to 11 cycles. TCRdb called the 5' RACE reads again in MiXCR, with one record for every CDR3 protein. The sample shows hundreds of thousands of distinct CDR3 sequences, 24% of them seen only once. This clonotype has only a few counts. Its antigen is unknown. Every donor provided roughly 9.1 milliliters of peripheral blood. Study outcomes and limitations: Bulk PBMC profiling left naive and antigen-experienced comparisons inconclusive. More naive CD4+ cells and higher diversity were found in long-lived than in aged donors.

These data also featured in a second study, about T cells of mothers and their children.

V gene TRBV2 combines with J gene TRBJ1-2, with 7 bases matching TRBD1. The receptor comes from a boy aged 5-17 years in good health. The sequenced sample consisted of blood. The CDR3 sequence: CASSPPTGNYGYTF. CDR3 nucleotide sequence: TGTGCCAGCAGTCCACCGACAGGGAACTATGGCTACACCTTC. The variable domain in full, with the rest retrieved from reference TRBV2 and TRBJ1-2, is EPEVTQTPSHQVTQMGQEVILRCVPISNHLYFYWYRQILGQKVEFLVSFYNNEISEKSEIFDDQFSVERPDGSNFTLKIRSTKLEDSAMYFCASSPPTGNYGYTFGSGTRLTVV.